A single sample gave rise to the 25 T cell receptor beta chains below, sequenced in a study of blood T cell repertoires in COVID-19 (dated by TCRdb to 2018 to 2021). The library was generated by the immunoSEQ multiplex PCR assay. TCRdb took this table from immuneACCESS and kept in-frame rearrangements with V and J called. Such tables lack part of the clones; where checked against another copy, unresolved V genes explain under half of the gap, and the rest is unexplained. The sample table records under 95,000 clones; approximately 88% of these occur just once. Of the sample, less than 45% is held by the ten largest clones. The material sequenced was peripheral blood. These TCRs come from a human donor in a cohort sampled during active COVID-19.

The chain uses TRBV5-8 and TRBJ2-5; D is undetermined. This CDR3 is 14 amino acids long. V lost 0 bases and J 2 bases, leaving 8 bases between the germline ends. The V gene's germline CDR1 is SGHTS and CDR2 YDEGEE. This CDR3 reads CASSLGRSQETQYF. For the CDR3, the DNA is TGTGCCAGCAGCTTGGGTCGGTCACAAGAGACCCAGTACTTC.

This sequence joins TRBV6-5 and TRBJ1-2; no firm D call. The CDR3 length is 14 residues. Per germline, CDR1 MNHEY and CDR2 SVGAGI. Trimming cost V 6 bases and J 2 bases, with 13 bases left between them. CDR3 loop: CASSPRTKNYGYTF. The CDR3 DNA reads as TGTGCCAGCAGCCCCAGGACTAAAAACTATGGCTACACCTTC.

The chain couples TRBV7-2 to TRBJ1-1; a weak D match, TRBD1 (6 bases). V was shortened by 6 bases and J by 4 bases, with 15 bases between the two germline ends. The CDR3 is 14 amino acids. Germline V lookup: CDR1 SGHTA, CDR2 FQGNSA. This CDR3 reads CASSLQGTGTEAFF. The CDR3 coding sequence is TGTGCCAGCAGTTTACAGGGAACTGGCACTGAAGCTTTCTTT.

In nucleotides, the CDR3 is TGCGCCAGCAGCCAAGTAACGAGAGGCACAGATACGCAGTATTTT. This sequence encodes CASSQVTRGTDTQYF. The chain uses TRBV4-3 and TRBJ2-3; D unclear. CDR1 LGHNA and CDR2 YSLEER come from the germline V gene. This CDR3 has 15 residues. Trimming shortened V by 1 base and J by 1 base, and 9 bases separated the two germline ends.

This clone was seen more than once but under ten times. The V call is TRBV19, the J call TRBJ1-4; no definite D call. The CDR3 loop spans 14 amino acids. V lost 5 bases to trimming and J lost 7 bases, with 14 bases between them. Germline lookup yields CDR1 LNHDA and CDR2 SQIVND (reference sequence). Here the CDR3 DNA reads TGTGCCAGTAGTGGGGAGACACCTGGTGAAAAACTGTTTTTT. It encodes CASSGETPGEKLFF.

This chain connects TRBV25-1 to TRBJ2-1, with a weak D call TRBD2 (5 bases). Germline CDR1 reads MGHDK; CDR2 reads SYGVNS. CDR3 length: 13 residues. The ends were cut back, 10 bases at V and 4 bases at J, with 14 bases in the middle. The CDR3 sequence is CATRVGGYNEQFF. The CDR3 bases are TGTGCCACCCGGGTTGGAGGTTACAATGAGCAGTTCTTC.

The chain uses TRBV18 and TRBJ2-6; the D gene is possibly TRBD1 (6 bases). Trimming left V 2 bases short and J 4 bases short, with 9 bases between. Germline V gene data show CDR1 as KGHSH and CDR2 as LQKENI. The CDR3 loop spans 15 amino acids. CDR3 amino acids: CASSPTGKGANVLTF. CDR3 nucleotide sequence: TGTGCCAGCTCACCAACAGGGAAAGGGGCCAACGTCCTGACTTTC.

Here the CDR3 DNA reads TGTGCCAGCAGTGATGGGGACAGGGCCAATCAGCCCCAGCATTTT. Protein product: CASSDGDRANQPQHF. The V and J genes are TRBV2 and TRBJ1-5, with 9 nucleotides matching TRBD1. After removal of 3 bases from V and 3 bases from J, the junction contained 3 bases not matched to a gene. The CDR3 runs 15 residues. Looked up from germline, CDR1 is SNHLY and CDR2 is FYNNEI. The full variable domain, rest sourced from reference TRBV2 and TRBJ1-5, is EPEVTQTPSHQVTQMGQEVILRCVPISNHLYFYWYRQILGQKVEFLVSFYNNEISEKSEIFDDQFSVERPDGSNFTLKIRSTKLEDSAMYFCASSDGDRANQPQHFGDGTRLSIL.

The genes are TRBV7-8 and TRBJ2-6; 8 nucleotides agree with TRBD2. The germline V gene has CDR1 SGHVS and CDR2 FQNEAQ. V shed 1 base and J 1 base; nucleotides not matched to a gene: 6. This CDR3 has 18 residues. The CDR3 protein is CASSLVGLDLSGANVLTF. Here the CDR3 DNA reads TGTGCCAGCAGCTTAGTGGGACTAGACCTTTCTGGGGCCAACGTCCTGACTTTC.

In this sample, this clone turned up once. The chain is built from TRBV7-3 and TRBJ2-1, with D perhaps TRBD2 (6 bases). The germline gives CDR1 SGHTA, CDR2 FQGTGA. This CDR3 has 15 amino acids. The V and J ends lost 3 bases and 2 bases respectively, with 11 bases between them. CDR3 nucleotide sequence: TGTGCCAGCAGCTTGGCCAGCGGGCCCTACAATGAGCAGTTCTTC. It is translated as CASSLASGPYNEQFF.

The chain links TRBV25-1 to TRBJ1-1; D is possibly TRBD1 (6 bases). The CDR3 is made up of 14 amino acids. Trimming stripped 5 bases from V and 8 bases from J, with 18 bases between. Germline CDR1 MGHDK, CDR2 SYGVNS. The CDR3 nucleotides read TGTGCCAGCAGTCCCGTTGGGGGCGTCGGGGAAGCTTTCTTT. Its translation: CASSPVGGVGEAFF.

This chain connects TRBV7-9 to TRBJ1-6; no definite D call. CDR1 is SEHNR and CDR2 is FQNEAQ in the germline V gene (reference sequence). This CDR3 has 12 residues. Between the trimmed V and J ends, which lost 5 bases and 10 bases, there was a span of 9 bases. CDR3 in DNA: TGTGCCAGCAGCGATACACGATCACCCCTCCACTTT. This sequence encodes CASSDTRSPLHF.

The chain links TRBV9 to TRBJ2-5; D not resolved. V was clipped by 0 bases and J by 1 base, with 7 bases between them. The length of the CDR3 is 14 residues. Germline V CDR1 and CDR2: SGDLS, YYNGEE. DNA of the CDR3: TGTGCCAGCAGCGTAGAGGCTAGCCAAGAGACCCAGTACTTC. This gives the protein CASSVEASQETQYF.

The chain employs TRBV9 and TRBJ2-3, with no clear D. The CDR3 is 13 amino acids. Germline V gene lookup returns CDR1 SGDLS and CDR2 YYNGEE. The V end was cut by 1 base, the J end by 6 bases, with 9 bases between. The CDR3 spells CASSVLSQDTQYF. The CDR3 DNA is TGTGCCAGCAGCGTACTTTCCCAGGATACGCAGTATTTT.

The V and J genes are TRBV11-2 and TRBJ2-1, with 10 positions matching TRBD2. The CDR3 extends over 14 amino acids. Germline V CDR1 and CDR2: SGHAT, FQNNGV. The V segment lost 6 bases and the J segment 10 bases; nucleotides outside the gene matches: 9. CDR3 sequence: CASRSERGGPEQFF. The DNA for the CDR3 is TGTGCCAGCAGGTCTGAGCGGGGGGGCCCCGAGCAGTTCTTC. The variable domain in full, completed from reference TRBV11-2 and TRBJ2-1, reads EAGVAQSPRYKIIEKRQSVAFWCNPISGHATLYWYQQILGQGPKLLIQFQNNGVVDDSQLPKDRFSAERLKGVDSTLKIQPAKLEDSAVYLCASRSERGGPEQFFGPGTRLTVL.

J is TRBJ1-5 and V is TRBV7-8; D is unresolved. Deletions cut 3 bases from V and 6 bases from J, with 6 bases between. Germline V CDR1 and CDR2: SGHVS, FQNEAQ. The CDR3 is 12 residues long. CDR3 residues: CASSFIGQPQHF. CDR3 DNA: TGTGCCAGCAGCTTTATCGGTCAGCCCCAGCATTTT.

The rearrangement uses TRBV4-1 and TRBJ2-1, with 16 bases aligning to TRBD2. This CDR3 contains 18 residues. Germline CDR1 and CDR2: MGHRA and YSYEKL. J lost 6 bases, V lost 5 bases, and 10 bases had no gene match. CDR3 bases: TGCGCCAGCAGCGCGGGACTAGCGGGGGGGCGGTCAGGCAATGAGCAGTTCTTC. It codes for CASSAGLAGGRSGNEQFF.

The rearrangement uses TRBV6-2 or TRBV6-3 and TRBJ1-4; unclear D gene. CDR3 length: 14 residues. Germline V gene data show CDR1 as MNHEY and CDR2 as SVGEGT. The ends were cut back, 0 bases at V and 6 bases at J, with 8 bases in the middle. CDR3 nucleotide sequence: TGTGCCAGCAGTTACTCGAGAGGATATGAAAAACTGTTTTTT. It specifies CASSYSRGYEKLFF.

The chain couples TRBV30 to TRBJ1-5; TRBD1 agrees at 7 bases. The ends lost 6 bases at V and 5 bases at J; junction bases unmatched: 7. The CDR3 contains 13 residues. Germline lookup yields CDR1 GTSNPN and CDR2 SVGIG (reference sequence). The CDR3 here is CACSDRVDQPQHF. The CDR3 DNA sequence: TGTGCCTGTTCCGACAGGGTCGATCAGCCCCAGCATTTT.

This rearrangement joins TRBV7-3 to TRBJ2-1, with 8 bases matching TRBD2. V trimming: 3 bases; J trimming: 5 bases; junction bases outside the gene matches: 3. The germline gives CDR1 SGHTA, CDR2 FQGTGA. The CDR3 loop spans 14 amino acids. The CDR3 here is CASSFPGGHNEQFF. The CDR3 nucleotides are TGTGCCAGCAGCTTCCCGGGAGGGCACAATGAGCAGTTCTTC.

The chain links TRBV9 to TRBJ1-2; D perhaps matches TRBD1 (6 bases). Trimming pared 4 bases from V and 2 bases from J, leaving 21 bases between. Per the germline V gene, CDR1 is SGDLS and CDR2 is YYNGEE. The CDR3 spans 17 residues. CDR3 coding DNA: TGTGCCAGCAGCCCCCGAGCGCAGACAGGAACGAACTATGGCTACACCTTC. It yields the protein CASSPRAQTGTNYGYTF.

This chain connects TRBV20-1 to TRBJ2-7, with 10 bases matching TRBD1. V shed 3 bases, J shed 1 base, and the junction held 6 bases outside the gene matches. This CDR3 is built from 15 residues. The germline gives CDR1 DFQATT, CDR2 SNEGSKA (reference sequence). The CDR3 DNA reads as TGCAGTGCTAGTCCCGGGACAGGGGCTTCCTACGAGCAGTACTTC. Amino acids: CSASPGTGASYEQYF.

V and J are TRBV18 and TRBJ2-5, with D possibly TRBD1 on 6 matching bases. CDR1 and CDR2 from the germline V gene are KGHSH and LQKENI. This CDR3 has 15 amino acids. Trimming removed 4 bases at V and 5 bases at J, with 17 bases between. This CDR3 is CASSRSLGAGETQYF. CDR3 coding DNA: TGTGCCAGCTCACGATCGTTGGGGGCTGGGGAGACCCAGTACTTC.

The chain joins TRBV5-1 to TRBJ2-2; TRBD1 aligns across 8 bases. Per germline, CDR1 SGHRS and CDR2 YFSETQ. The CDR3 covers 16 residues. The J segment lost 3 bases and the V segment lost 3 bases, leaving 7 bases of the junction unmatched. The CDR3 nucleotides are TGCGCCAGCAGCTACGACAGGGGATCGGACACCGGGGAGCTGTTTTTT. Encoded protein: CASSYDRGSDTGELFF.

V gene TRBV5-6 combines with J gene TRBJ2-5; TRBD1 is a possible D gene (5 bases). V was clipped by 6 bases and J by 4 bases, with 22 bases between them. Germline V lookup: CDR1 SGHDT, CDR2 YYEEEE. The CDR3 totals 16 residues. Here the CDR3 reads CASTFRTTGVGETQYF. CDR3 DNA sequence: TGTGCCAGCACCTTTAGGACAACTGGTGTCGGAGAGACCCAGTACTTC. The complete variable domain, with remaining parts taken from reference TRBV5-6 and TRBJ2-5, reads DAGVTQSPTHLIKTRGQQVTLRCSPKSGHDTVSWYQQALGQGPQFIFQYYEEEERQRGNFPDRFSGHQFPNYSSELNVNALLLGDSALYLCASTFRTTGVGETQYFGPGTRLLVL.